The 12 T cell receptor beta chains below come from one sample, sequenced in a study of memory CD4+ T cells and cytomegalovirus serostatus. Here immunoSEQ multiplex PCR was the method, and the copy in TCRdb shows in-frame clones only, minus some. In the table there are about 41,000 clones, about 85% of which are singletons. The sort gate was single viable CD3+CD4+CD8-CD45RO+ cells for memory CD4+ T cells. The sample was memory CD4+ T cells from blood. The receptors shown here come from an adult in good health and CMV-seronegative.

This clone has more than one count but fewer than ten. V gene TRBV2 combines with J gene TRBJ1-6; D possibly corresponds to TRBD1 (5 bases). CDR3 length equals 14 residues. The germline V gene encodes CDR1 SNHLY and CDR2 FYNNEI. V was clipped by 5 bases and J by 10 bases, with 15 bases between them. In nucleotides, the CDR3 is TGTGCCAGCAGTTGGGACCAAGCTGGATCACCCCTCCACTTT. Translated: CASSWDQAGSPLHF. The entire variable domain, with the rest obtained from reference TRBV2 and TRBJ1-6, is as follows: EPEVTQTPSHQVTQMGQEVILRCVPISNHLYFYWYRQILGQKVEFLVSFYNNEISEKSEIFDDQFSVERPDGSNFTLKIRSTKLEDSAMYFCASSWDQAGSPLHFGNGTRLTVT.

The rearrangement uses TRBV6-6 and TRBJ1-2; D remains ambiguous. Looked up from germline, CDR1 is MNHNY and CDR2 is SVGAGI (reference sequence). This CDR3 has 13 amino acids. Trimming shortened V by 5 bases and J by 4 bases, and 11 bases separated the two germline ends. The CDR3 coding sequence is TGTGCCAGCAGTCTCGAGCCTTTCTATGGCTACACCTTC. Its protein is CASSLEPFYGYTF.

This clone was seen only a few times. The V call is TRBV5-1, the J call TRBJ1-1, with D tentatively TRBD1 (6 bases). The ends were cut back, 2 bases at V and 5 bases at J, with 13 bases in the middle. Germline lookup yields CDR1 SGHRS and CDR2 YFSETQ. The CDR3 covers 14 residues. The CDR3 spells CASSFTGTGTEAFF. CDR3 DNA sequence: TGCGCCAGCAGCTTCACAGGGACGGGGACTGAAGCTTTCTTT.

This clone is labeled as medium-sized. This rearrangement joins TRBV4-1 to TRBJ1-5; D is ambiguous. The germline V gene encodes CDR1 MGHRA and CDR2 YSYEKL. Trimming took 1 base from V and 2 from J, leaving 18 bases between them. The CDR3 is made up of 18 amino acids. CDR3 nucleotides: TGCGCCAGCAGCCAAGTTAACATGGGTTTTTCTGGCAATCAGCCCCAGCATTTT. It specifies CASSQVNMGFSGNQPQHF.

The CDR3 reads CASSQMNTEAFF. The CDR3 DNA follows: TGTGCCAGCAGTCAGATGAACACTGAAGCTTTCTTT. The V and J genes are TRBV7-9 and TRBJ1-1; D remains unclear. Germline loops: CDR1 SEHNR, CDR2 FQNEAQ (reference sequence). The CDR3 is made up of 12 amino acids. Trimming cost V 6 bases and J 0 bases, with 5 bases left between them.

This clone was counted only a few times. The chain has TRBV18 and TRBJ2-2, with D unclear. This CDR3 contains 13 residues. Germline V gene lookup returns CDR1 KGHSH and CDR2 LQKENI. V lost 4 bases and J 9 bases, leaving 12 bases between the germline ends. The CDR3 nucleotides read TGTGCCAGCTCACTCAGCCGTGTCCGGGAGCTGTTTTTT. Encoded protein: CASSLSRVRELFF.

V gene TRBV30 combines with J gene TRBJ2-7; 9 nucleotides align to TRBD1. The junction had 6 bases not matched to a gene; V was cut back by 3 bases and J by 3 bases. Per germline, CDR1 GTSNPN and CDR2 SVGIG (reference sequence). The CDR3 spans 14 residues. The CDR3 DNA follows: TGTGCCTGGAGGAAACAGGGGGCAGACTACGAGCAGTACTTC. This translates into CAWRKQGADYEQYF.

This chain uses TRBV11-3 with TRBJ2-3; no definite D call. The V and J ends lost 1 base and 0 bases respectively, with 11 bases between them. The CDR3 is 16 residues long. Germline V gene data show CDR1 as SGHNT and CDR2 as YENEEA. In nucleotides, the CDR3 is TGTGCCAGCAGCTTAGTCACGGGTTCTAGCACAGATACGCAGTATTTT. Protein: CASSLVTGSSTDTQYF.

The rearrangement uses TRBV4-3 and TRBJ2-5; 8 nucleotides match TRBD2. The CDR3 covers 16 residues. Germline assignment: CDR1 LGHNA and CDR2 YSLEER. V was clipped by 3 bases and J by 2 bases; unmatched bases: 8. CDR3 in DNA: TGCGCCAGCAGCCATTCCCTTAGCGGGATGCAAGAGACCCAGTACTTC. Its protein product is CASSHSLSGMQETQYF.

This sequence joins TRBV11-3 and TRBJ2-1; 14 nucleotides align to TRBD2. The CDR3 spans 16 residues. The trim removed 8 bases at V and 7 bases at J, leaving 10 bases unmatched. Germline loops: CDR1 SGHNT, CDR2 YENEEA. The chain's CDR3 is CASSPGLAGGVNEQFF. DNA for the CDR3: TGTGCCAGCTCCCCTGGACTAGCGGGGGGTGTGAATGAGCAGTTCTTC.

V usage is TRBV7-7 and J usage is TRBJ1-4; D unclear. The CDR3 is 13 amino acids. CDR1 is SSHAT, CDR2 FNYEAQ, per germline (reference sequence). CDR3 nucleotide sequence: TGTGCTAGCGCGGTGGACTTCAATGAAAAACTGTTTTTT. Its protein is CASAVDFNEKLFF. Full variable domain (rest looked up from reference TRBV7-7 and TRBJ1-4): GAGVSQSPRYKVTKRGQDVTLRCDPISSHATLYWYQQALGQGPEFLTYFNYEAQPDKSGLPSDRFSAERPEGSISTLTIQRTEQRDSAMYRCASAVDFNEKLFFGSGTQLSVL.

The chain is built from TRBV6-1 and TRBJ1-5, with D possibly TRBD1 on 5 matching bases. The CDR3 contains 18 residues. In germline, CDR1 is MNHNS, CDR2 SASEGT. V was cut by 1 base and J by 2 bases, with 18 bases left in between. The CDR3 coding sequence is TGTGCCAGCAGTGAAGTGGGCCACCATAGGGGCGGCAATCAGCCCCAGCATTTT. Encoded protein: CASSEVGHHRGGNQPQHF.